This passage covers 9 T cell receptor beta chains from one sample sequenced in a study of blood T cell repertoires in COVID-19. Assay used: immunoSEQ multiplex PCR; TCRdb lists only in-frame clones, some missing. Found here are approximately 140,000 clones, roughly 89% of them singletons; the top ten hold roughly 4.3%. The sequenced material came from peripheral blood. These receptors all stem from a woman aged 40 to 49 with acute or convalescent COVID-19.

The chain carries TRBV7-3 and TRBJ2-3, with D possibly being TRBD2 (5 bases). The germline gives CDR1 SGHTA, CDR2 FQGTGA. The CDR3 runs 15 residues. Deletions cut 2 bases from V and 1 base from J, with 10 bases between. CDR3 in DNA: TGTGCCAGCAGCTTATTGGGAGAACGCACAGATACGCAGTATTTT. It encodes CASSLLGERTDTQYF.

CDR3 nucleotides: TGTGCCAGCACCCCCGGGACAGGTGCGGACTCTGGAAACACCATATATTTT. Protein product: CASTPGTGADSGNTIYF. This rearrangement joins TRBV7-9 to TRBJ1-3; 8 nucleotides line up with TRBD1. Trimming removed 7 bases from V and 0 bases from J; junction bases left unmatched: 11. The CDR3 extends over 17 amino acids. Germline V gene data show CDR1 as SEHNR and CDR2 as FQNEAQ (reference sequence). Based on the CDR3 plus reference TRBV7-9 and TRBJ1-3, the full variable domain is DTGVSQNPRHKITKRGQNVTFRCDPISEHNRLYWYRQTLGQGPEFLTYFQNEAQLEKSRLLSDRFSAERPKGSFSTLEIQRTEQGDSAMYLCASTPGTGADSGNTIYFGEGSWLTVV.

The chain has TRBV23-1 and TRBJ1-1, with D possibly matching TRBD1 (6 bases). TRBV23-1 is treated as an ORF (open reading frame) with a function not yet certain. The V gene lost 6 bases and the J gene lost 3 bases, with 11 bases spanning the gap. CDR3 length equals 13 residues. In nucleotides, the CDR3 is TGCGCCAGCAGGGGGGCGCGGGACACTGAAGCTTTCTTT. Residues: CASRGARDTEAFF.

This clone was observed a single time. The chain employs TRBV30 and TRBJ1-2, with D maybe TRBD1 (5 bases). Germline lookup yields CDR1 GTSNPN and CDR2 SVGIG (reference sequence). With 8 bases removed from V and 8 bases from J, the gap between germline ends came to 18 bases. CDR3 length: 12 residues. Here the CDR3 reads CASAPGQGGYTF. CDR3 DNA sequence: TGTGCCAGCGCCCCCGGGCAGGGAGGCTACACCTTC.

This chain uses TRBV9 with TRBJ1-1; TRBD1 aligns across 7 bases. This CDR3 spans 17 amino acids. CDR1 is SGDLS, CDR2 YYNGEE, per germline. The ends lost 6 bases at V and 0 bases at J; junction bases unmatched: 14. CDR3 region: CASTKTGTVIMNTEAFF. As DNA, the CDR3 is TGTGCCAGCACCAAGACCGGGACAGTGATTATGAACACTGAAGCTTTCTTT.

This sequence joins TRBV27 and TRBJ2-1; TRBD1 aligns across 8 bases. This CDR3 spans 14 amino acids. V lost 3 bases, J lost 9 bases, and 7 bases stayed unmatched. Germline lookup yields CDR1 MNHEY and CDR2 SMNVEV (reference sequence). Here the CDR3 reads CASSFTGGRFEQFF. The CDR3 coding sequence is TGTGCCAGCAGTTTCACAGGGGGTCGGTTTGAGCAGTTCTTC.

CDR3 loop: CASSLLQGGGYTF. The CDR3, as DNA: TGTGCCAGCAGTTTATTACAGGGGGGCGGCTACACCTTC. This chain joins TRBV6-5 and TRBJ1-2; TRBD1 matches 8 bases. Germline values: CDR1 MNHEY, CDR2 SVGAGI. V was pared by 4 bases and J by 8 bases, with 6 bases of the junction left unmatched. The CDR3 spans 13 residues.

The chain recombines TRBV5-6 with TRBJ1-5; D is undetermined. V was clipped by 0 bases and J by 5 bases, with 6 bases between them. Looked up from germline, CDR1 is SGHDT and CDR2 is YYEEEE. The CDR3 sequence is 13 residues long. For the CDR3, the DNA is TGTGCCAGCAGCTTGGGCGGGGATCAGCCCCAGCATTTT. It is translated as CASSLGGDQPQHF.

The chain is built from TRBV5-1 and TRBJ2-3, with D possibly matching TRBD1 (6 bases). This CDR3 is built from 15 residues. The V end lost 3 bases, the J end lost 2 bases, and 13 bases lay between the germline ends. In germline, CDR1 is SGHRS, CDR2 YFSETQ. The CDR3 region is CASSSSGQITDTQYF. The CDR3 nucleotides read TGCGCCAGCAGCTCCTCCGGACAGATCACAGATACGCAGTATTTT. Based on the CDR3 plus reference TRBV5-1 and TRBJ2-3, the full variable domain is KAGVTQTPRYLIKTRGQQVTLSCSPISGHRSVSWYQQTPGQGLQFLFEYFSETQRNKGNFPGRFSGRQFSNSRSEMNVSTLELGDSALYLCASSSSGQITDTQYFGPGTRLTVL.